These 2 T cell receptor beta chains were sequenced from one sample in a study of OX40 agonist ivuxolimab in advanced cancers. Library preparation employed the immunoSEQ multiplex PCR assay. TCRdb provides this immuneACCESS table in a form limited to in-frame rearrangements. Some clones are lacking; in checked studies, under half of them reflect an unresolved V gene, and why the rest are absent is not known. For this sample the table gives around 88,000 clones, of which roughly nine tenths were detected only once. Of the sample, around 0.51% falls within the top ten clones. The material sequenced was CD4+ or CD8+ T cells sorted from blood, taken in a trial of the OX40 agonist ivuxolimab. The receptors originated from an adult with an advanced solid tumor such as melanoma, head and neck, liver or kidney cancer.

The CDR3 sequence is CASSLTQGLNEQYF. CDR3 bases: TGTGCCAGCAGCTTAACCCAGGGTTTGAACGAGCAGTACTTC. The chain recombines TRBV5-8 with TRBJ2-7; a weak D match, TRBD1 (5 bases). Between the trimmed V and J ends, which lost 2 bases and 5 bases, there was a span of 14 bases. CDR3 length: 14 residues. From germline, CDR1 is SGHTS and CDR2 YDEGEE.

The chain links TRBV6-1 to TRBJ2-1; TRBD1 might be the D (6 bases). The CDR3 is 15 residues long. CDR1 is MNHNS, CDR2 SASEGT, per germline. With 7 bases removed from V and 4 bases from J, the gap between germline ends came to 17 bases. CDR3 sequence (DNA): TGTGCCAGCAATCCCGACAGGTCATCTTACAATGAGCAGTTCTTC. As protein: CASNPDRSSYNEQFF.